The present entry profiles one T cell receptor beta chain with its context. Enrollment shut out patients with autoimmune disease history or systemic immunosuppression. V lost 5 bases and J lost 3, with 11 bases in between. This CDR3 is 13 amino acids long. CDR1 and CDR2 from the germline V gene are LNHDA and SQIVND (reference sequence). The record originates from a study of OX40 agonist ivuxolimab in advanced cancers. The protocol was immunoSEQ multiplex PCR, while the TCRdb copy is restricted to in-frame clones and leaves out a portion. This table has 45,000 to 55,000 clones, approximately 80% appearing once.

This specimen consisted of CD4+ or CD8+ T cells sorted from blood, obtained in a trial of the OX40 agonist ivuxolimab. The rearrangement joins TRBV19 to TRBJ2-7, with a tentative D call TRBD2 (6 bases). The TCR was taken from an adult with an advanced solid tumor such as melanoma, head and neck, liver or kidney cancer. The CDR3 protein is CASSRDGGYEQYF. CDR3 DNA sequence: TGTGCCAGTAGTCGAGACGGGGGCTACGAGCAGTACTTC.